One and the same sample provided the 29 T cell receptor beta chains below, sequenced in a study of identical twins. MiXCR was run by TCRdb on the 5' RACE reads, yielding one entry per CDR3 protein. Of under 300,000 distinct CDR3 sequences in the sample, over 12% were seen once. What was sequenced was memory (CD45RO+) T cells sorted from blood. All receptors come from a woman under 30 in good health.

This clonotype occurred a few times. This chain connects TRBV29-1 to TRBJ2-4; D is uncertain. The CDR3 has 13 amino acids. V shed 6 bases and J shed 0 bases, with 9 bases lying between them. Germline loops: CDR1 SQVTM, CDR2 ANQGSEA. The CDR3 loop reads CSVPPPAKNIQYF. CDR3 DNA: TGCAGCGTCCCTCCGCCAGCCAAAAACATTCAGTACTTC.

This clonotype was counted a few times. The CDR3 nucleotides are TGTGCCAGCGGGGCGACAAGTACCTACGAGCAGTACTTC. Amino acid sequence: CASGATSTYEQYF. The V call is TRBV2, the J call TRBJ2-7; D is perhaps TRBD1 (5 bases). V lost 8 bases and J lost 2, with 13 bases in between. CDR3 length: 13 amino acids. Germline values: CDR1 SNHLY, CDR2 FYNNEI.

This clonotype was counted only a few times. The CDR3 here is CASSLGLAGTSSYEQYF. The CDR3 coding sequence is TGTGCCAGCAGCTTAGGCCTAGCGGGGACCAGCTCCTACGAGCAGTACTTC. The chain employs TRBV7-9 and TRBJ2-7; 9 bases fit TRBD2. The CDR3 has 17 residues. The germline CDR1 and CDR2 sequences are SEHNR and FQNEAQ (reference sequence). Unmatched junction bases numbered 7, after V lost 1 base and J lost 0 bases.

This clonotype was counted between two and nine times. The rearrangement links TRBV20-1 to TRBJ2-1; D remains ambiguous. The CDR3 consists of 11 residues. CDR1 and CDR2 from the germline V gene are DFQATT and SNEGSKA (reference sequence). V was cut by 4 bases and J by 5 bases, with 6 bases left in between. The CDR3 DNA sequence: TGCAGTGCTATGGGCCACAATGAGCAGTTCTTC. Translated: CSAMGHNEQFF.

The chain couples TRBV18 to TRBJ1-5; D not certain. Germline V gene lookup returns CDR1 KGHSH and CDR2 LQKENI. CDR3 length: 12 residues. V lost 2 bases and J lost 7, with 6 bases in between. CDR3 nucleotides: TGTGCCAGCTCACCAGGTAGGCAGCCCCAGCATTTT. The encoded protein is CASSPGRQPQHF.

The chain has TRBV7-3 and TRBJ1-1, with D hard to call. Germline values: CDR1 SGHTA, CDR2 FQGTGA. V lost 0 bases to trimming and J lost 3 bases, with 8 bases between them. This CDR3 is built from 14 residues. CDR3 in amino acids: CASSLTATHTEAFF. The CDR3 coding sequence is TGTGCCAGCAGCTTAACGGCCACGCACACTGAAGCTTTCTTT.

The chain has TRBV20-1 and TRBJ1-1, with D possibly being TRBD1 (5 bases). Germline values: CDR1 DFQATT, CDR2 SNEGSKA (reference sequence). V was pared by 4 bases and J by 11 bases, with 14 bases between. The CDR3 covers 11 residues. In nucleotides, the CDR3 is TGCAGTGCTACGTACGGGGCGCAGGCTTTCTTT. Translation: CSATYGAQAFF.

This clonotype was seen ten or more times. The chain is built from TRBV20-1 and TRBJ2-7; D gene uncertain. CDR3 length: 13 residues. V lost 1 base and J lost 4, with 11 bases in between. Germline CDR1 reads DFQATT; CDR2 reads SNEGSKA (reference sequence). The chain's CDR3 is CSARGGHFYEQYF. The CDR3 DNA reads TGCAGTGCTAGAGGTGGTCACTTTTACGAGCAGTACTTC.

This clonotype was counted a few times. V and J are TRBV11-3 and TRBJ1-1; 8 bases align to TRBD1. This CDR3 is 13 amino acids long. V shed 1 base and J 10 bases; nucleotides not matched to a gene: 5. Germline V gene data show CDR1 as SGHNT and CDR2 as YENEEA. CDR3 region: CASSLGTGRRAFF. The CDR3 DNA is TGTGCCAGCAGCTTAGGGACAGGGAGACGAGCTTTCTTT.

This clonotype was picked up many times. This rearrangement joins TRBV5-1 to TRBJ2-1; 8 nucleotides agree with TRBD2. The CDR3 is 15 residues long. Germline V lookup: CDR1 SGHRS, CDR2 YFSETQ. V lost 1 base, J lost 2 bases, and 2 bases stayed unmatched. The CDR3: CASSLSSGTYNEQFF. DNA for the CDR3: TGCGCCAGCAGCTTGAGTAGCGGGACCTACAATGAGCAGTTCTTC. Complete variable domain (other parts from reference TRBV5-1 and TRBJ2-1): KAGVTQTPRYLIKTRGQQVTLSCSPISGHRSVSWYQQTPGQGLQFLFEYFSETQRNKGNFPGRFSGRQFSNSRSEMNVSTLELGDSALYLCASSLSSGTYNEQFFGPGTRLTVL.

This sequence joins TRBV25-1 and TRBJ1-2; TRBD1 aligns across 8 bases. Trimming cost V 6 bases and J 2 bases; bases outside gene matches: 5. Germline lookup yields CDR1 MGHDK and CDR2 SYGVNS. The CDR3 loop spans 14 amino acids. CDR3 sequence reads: CASREAGGNYGYTF. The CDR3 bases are TGTGCCAGCAGAGAGGCAGGGGGCAACTATGGCTACACCTTC.

CDR3 nucleotide sequence: TGCAGTGTCCAAGCATGGCTAGCGCATTCCTACAATGAGCAGTTCTTC. Encoded protein: CSVQAWLAHSYNEQFF. The V call is TRBV20-1, the J call TRBJ2-1; maybe TRBD2 (6 bases). CDR1 and CDR2 from the germline V gene are DFQATT and SNEGSKA (reference sequence). CDR3 length equals 16 residues. Trimming pared 7 bases from V and 1 base from J, leaving 20 bases between.

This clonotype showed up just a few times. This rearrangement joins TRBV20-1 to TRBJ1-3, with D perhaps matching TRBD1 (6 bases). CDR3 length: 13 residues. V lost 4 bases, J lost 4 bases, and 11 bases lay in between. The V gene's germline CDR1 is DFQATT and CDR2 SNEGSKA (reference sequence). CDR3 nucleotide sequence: TGCAGTGCTACCGGGGGCTCCGGAAACACCATATATTTT. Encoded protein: CSATGGSGNTIYF.

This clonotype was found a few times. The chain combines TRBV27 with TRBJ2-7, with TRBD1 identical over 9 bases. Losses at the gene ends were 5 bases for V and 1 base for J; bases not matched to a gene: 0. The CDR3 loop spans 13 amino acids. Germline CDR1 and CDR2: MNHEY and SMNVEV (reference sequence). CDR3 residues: CASSGQGSYEQYF. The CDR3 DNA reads TGTGCCAGCAGTGGACAGGGGTCCTACGAGCAGTACTTC.

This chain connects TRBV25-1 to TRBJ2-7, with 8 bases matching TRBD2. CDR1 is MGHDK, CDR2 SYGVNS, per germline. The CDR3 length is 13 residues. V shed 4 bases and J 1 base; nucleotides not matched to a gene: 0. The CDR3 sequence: CASSVAGSYEQYF. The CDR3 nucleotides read TGTGCCAGCAGTGTAGCGGGATCCTACGAGCAGTACTTC.

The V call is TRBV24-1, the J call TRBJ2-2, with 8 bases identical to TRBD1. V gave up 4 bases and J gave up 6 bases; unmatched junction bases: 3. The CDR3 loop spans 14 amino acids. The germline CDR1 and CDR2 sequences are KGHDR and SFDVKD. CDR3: CATSDHRGAGELFF. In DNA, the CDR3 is TGTGCCACCAGTGACCACAGGGGGGCCGGGGAGCTGTTTTTT.

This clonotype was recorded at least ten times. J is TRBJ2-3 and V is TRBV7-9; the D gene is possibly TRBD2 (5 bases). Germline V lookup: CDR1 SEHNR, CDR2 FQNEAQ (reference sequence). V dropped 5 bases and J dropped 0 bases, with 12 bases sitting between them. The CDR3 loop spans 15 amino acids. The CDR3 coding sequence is TGTGCCAGCAGCCCCTCGGGATCTAGCACAGATACGCAGTATTTT. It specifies CASSPSGSSTDTQYF.

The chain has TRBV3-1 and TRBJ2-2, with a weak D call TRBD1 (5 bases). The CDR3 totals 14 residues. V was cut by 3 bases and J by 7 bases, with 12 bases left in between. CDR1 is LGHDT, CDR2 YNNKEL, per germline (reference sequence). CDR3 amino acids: CASSHSPGIGELFF. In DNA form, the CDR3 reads TGTGCCAGCAGCCACAGCCCAGGGATCGGGGAGCTGTTTTTT.

CDR3 in amino acids: CASSLGGLQAFF. In DNA, the CDR3 is TGCGCCAGCAGCTTGGGCGGGTTACAAGCTTTCTTT. This chain joins TRBV5-1 and TRBJ1-1; D unresolved. The V end lost 0 bases, the J end lost 9 bases, and 9 bases lay between the germline ends. From germline, CDR1 is SGHRS and CDR2 YFSETQ. The length of the CDR3 is 12 residues.

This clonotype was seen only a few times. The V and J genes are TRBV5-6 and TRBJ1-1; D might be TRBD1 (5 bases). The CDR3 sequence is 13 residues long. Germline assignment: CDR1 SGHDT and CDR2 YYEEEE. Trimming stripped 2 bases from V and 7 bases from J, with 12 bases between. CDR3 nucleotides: TGTGCCAGCAGCTTAGTCTCAGGGCTTGAAGCTTTCTTT. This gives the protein CASSLVSGLEAFF.

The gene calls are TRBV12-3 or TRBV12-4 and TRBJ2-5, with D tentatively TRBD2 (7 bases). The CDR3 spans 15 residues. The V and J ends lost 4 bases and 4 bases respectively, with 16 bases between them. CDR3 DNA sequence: TGTGCCAGCAGTTGGACTAGGAGGGGGGCAGAGACCCAGTACTTC. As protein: CASSWTRRGAETQYF.

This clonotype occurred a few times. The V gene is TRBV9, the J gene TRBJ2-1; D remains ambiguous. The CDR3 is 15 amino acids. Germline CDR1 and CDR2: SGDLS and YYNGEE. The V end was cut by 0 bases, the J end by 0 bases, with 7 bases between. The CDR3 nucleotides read TGTGCCAGCAGCGTAGTCCCGAGCTCCTACAATGAGCAGTTCTTC. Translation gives CASSVVPSSYNEQFF.

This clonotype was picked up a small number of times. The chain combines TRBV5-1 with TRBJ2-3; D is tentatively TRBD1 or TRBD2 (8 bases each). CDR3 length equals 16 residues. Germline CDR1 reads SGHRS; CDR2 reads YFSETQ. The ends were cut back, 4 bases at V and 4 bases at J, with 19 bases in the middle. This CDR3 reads CASSHSGDRWADTQYF. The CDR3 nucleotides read TGCGCCAGCAGCCATAGCGGGGACAGGTGGGCAGATACGCAGTATTTT.

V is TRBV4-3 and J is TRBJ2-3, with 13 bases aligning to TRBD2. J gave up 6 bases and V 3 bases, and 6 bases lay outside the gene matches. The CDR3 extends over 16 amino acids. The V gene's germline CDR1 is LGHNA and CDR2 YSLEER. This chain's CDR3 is CASSQGTSGIGDTQYF. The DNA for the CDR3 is TGCGCCAGCAGCCAGGGGACTAGCGGGATAGGGGATACGCAGTATTTT.

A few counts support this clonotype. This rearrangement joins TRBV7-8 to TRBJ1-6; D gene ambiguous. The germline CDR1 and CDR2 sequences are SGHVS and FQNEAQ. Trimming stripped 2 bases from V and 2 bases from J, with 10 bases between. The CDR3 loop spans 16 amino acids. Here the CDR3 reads CASSLRLSTYNSPLHF. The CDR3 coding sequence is TGTGCCAGCAGCTTAAGGCTATCTACCTATAATTCACCCCTCCACTTT.

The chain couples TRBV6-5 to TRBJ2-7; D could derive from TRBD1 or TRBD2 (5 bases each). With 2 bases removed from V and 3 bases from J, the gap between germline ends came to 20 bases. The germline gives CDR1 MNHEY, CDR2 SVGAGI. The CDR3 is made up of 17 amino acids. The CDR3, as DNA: TGTGCCAGCAGTTACCGAGGGACCTCGCCTAGTTACTACGAGCAGTACTTC. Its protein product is CASSYRGTSPSYYEQYF.

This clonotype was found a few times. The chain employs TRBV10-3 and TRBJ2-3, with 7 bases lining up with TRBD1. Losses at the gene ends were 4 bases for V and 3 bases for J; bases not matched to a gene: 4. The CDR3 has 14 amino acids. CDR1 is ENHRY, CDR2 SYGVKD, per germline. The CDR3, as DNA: TGTGCCATCAGTGTACAGGGGCGGACAGATACGCAGTATTTT. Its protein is CAISVQGRTDTQYF.

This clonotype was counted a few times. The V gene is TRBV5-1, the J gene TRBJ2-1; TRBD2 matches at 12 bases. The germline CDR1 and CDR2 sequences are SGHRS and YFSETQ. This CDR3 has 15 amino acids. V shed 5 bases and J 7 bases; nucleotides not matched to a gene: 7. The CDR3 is CASSWTSGIGNEQFF. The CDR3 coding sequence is TGCGCCAGCAGTTGGACTAGCGGGATAGGTAATGAGCAGTTCTTC.

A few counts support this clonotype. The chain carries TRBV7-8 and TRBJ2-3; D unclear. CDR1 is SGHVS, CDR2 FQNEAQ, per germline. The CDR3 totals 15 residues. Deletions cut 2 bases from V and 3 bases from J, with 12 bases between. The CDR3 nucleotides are TGTGCCAGCAGCTTATTTACCCCCGGGACAGATACGCAGTATTTT. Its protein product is CASSLFTPGTDTQYF.